This passage covers 25 T cell receptor beta chains from one sample sequenced in a study of graft-versus-host responses after intestinal transplantation (dated by TCRdb to the early 2020s). Libraries were made using the immunoSEQ multiplex PCR assay. TCRdb re-hosts the immuneACCESS table, in-frame sequences only. Its copies lack some clones; in the studies checked, an unresolved V gene accounts for under half of them, and the cause for the rest is not known. The table for this sample lists almost 55,000 clones; about 89% of them were counted only once. Around 5.1% of the sample comes from the top ten. The specimen was PBMCs, collected more than 650 days after intestinal transplant. These receptors were obtained from a human patient who received an intestinal transplant, so some T cells may come from the graft donor.

V gene TRBV30 combines with J gene TRBJ2-2, with D tentatively TRBD1 (6 bases). The V gene lost 7 bases and the J gene lost 4 bases, with 16 bases spanning the gap. CDR1 is GTSNPN and CDR2 is SVGIG in the germline V gene (reference sequence). The CDR3 spans 14 residues. CDR3 bases: TGTGCCTCCATTGGGGGACACATCACCGGGGAGCTGTTTTTT. Protein: CASIGGHITGELFF.

V usage is TRBV15 and J usage is TRBJ2-5; 7 bases align to TRBD2. Germline loops: CDR1 LNHNV, CDR2 YYDKDF (reference sequence). This CDR3 is 12 amino acids long. Trimming at V came to 6 bases and at J to 9 bases, leaving 7 bases not matched to a gene. The chain's CDR3 is CATRGEGQAQYF. In DNA, the CDR3 is TGTGCCACCAGGGGGGAGGGGCAGGCCCAGTACTTC.

The chain couples TRBV15 to TRBJ1-3; a weak D match, TRBD1 (5 bases). V lost 0 bases, J lost 6 bases, and 12 bases lay in between. CDR1 LNHNV and CDR2 YYDKDF come from the germline V gene (reference sequence). The CDR3 has 15 amino acids. The CDR3 DNA reads as TGTGCCACCAGCAGAGAGAGTGCAGGGATAAACACCATATATTTT. This sequence encodes CATSRESAGINTIYF.

This chain uses TRBV5-1 with TRBJ1-5; TRBD1 matches 7 bases. V trimming: 3 bases; J trimming: 1 base; junction bases outside the gene matches: 13. CDR3 length: 18 residues. CDR1 SGHRS and CDR2 YFSETQ come from the germline V gene. CDR3 protein: CASSSSTGEQGSNQPQHF. The CDR3 coding sequence is TGCGCCAGCAGCTCGAGTACAGGGGAACAGGGGAGCAATCAGCCCCAGCATTTT.

This rearrangement joins TRBV5-1 to TRBJ2-3; D is uncertain. The CDR3 sequence is 14 residues long. Germline CDR1 is SGHRS and CDR2 is YFSETQ. With 0 bases removed from V and 2 bases from J, the gap between germline ends came to 7 bases. For the CDR3, the DNA is TGCGCCAGCAGCTTGGATCCCTTCACAGATACGCAGTATTTT. Protein sequence: CASSLDPFTDTQYF. Full variable domain (missing parts from reference TRBV5-1 and TRBJ2-3): KAGVTQTPRYLIKTRGQQVTLSCSPISGHRSVSWYQQTPGQGLQFLFEYFSETQRNKGNFPGRFSGRQFSNSRSEMNVSTLELGDSALYLCASSLDPFTDTQYFGPGTRLTVL.

This clone was detected only once. The chain joins TRBV1 to TRBJ2-5; the table's D call TRBD1 went unverified against the DNA. The assigned J gene may be wrong: the sequence end matches TRBJ2-7 better. TRBV1 is marked as a pseudogene. The CDR3 runs to 15 residues. This chain's CDR3 is CTSSQEPQDKTEQYF. CDR3 in DNA: TGCACCAGCAGCCAAGAGCCGCAGGACAAGACCGAGCAGTACTTC.

This chain uses TRBV19 with TRBJ2-5; no clear D. This CDR3 has 11 amino acids. Trimming pared 2 bases from V and 4 bases from J, leaving 2 bases between. Per germline, CDR1 LNHDA and CDR2 SQIVND (reference sequence). The CDR3 region is CASSIRETQYF. Written as DNA, the CDR3 is TGTGCCAGTAGTATAAGAGAGACCCAGTACTTC. The full variable domain, in which reference TRBV19 and TRBJ2-5 provide the parts outside the CDR3, is DGGITQSPKYLFRKEGQNVTLSCEQNLNHDAMYWYRQDPGQGLRLIYYSQIVNDFQKGDIAEGYSVSREKKESFPLTVTSAQKNPTAFYLCASSIRETQYFGPGTRLLVL.

A single count supports this clone. This chain connects TRBV19 to TRBJ2-4, with 12 nucleotides matching TRBD2. CDR1 and CDR2 from the germline V gene are LNHDA and SQIVND (reference sequence). J was trimmed by 0 bases and V by 4 bases; bases with no gene match: 10. The CDR3 length is 19 residues. CDR3 loop: CASSKLLAGGLLAKNIQYF. In nucleotides, the CDR3 is TGTGCCAGTAGTAAACTACTAGCGGGGGGCCTTTTAGCCAAAAACATTCAGTACTTC.

This chain joins TRBV7-9 and TRBJ2-3, with unresolved D. CDR3 length: 17 amino acids. Trimming removed 5 bases from V and 2 bases from J, with 20 bases in between. Germline CDR1 SEHNR, CDR2 FQNEAQ (reference sequence). The CDR3 region has the DNA TGTGCCAGCAGCGCCTGGTCCACGGGTCCCGACACAGATACGCAGTATTTT. This translates into CASSAWSTGPDTDTQYF.

This rearrangement joins TRBV30 to TRBJ2-2; D is uncertain. The CDR3 has 11 residues. V shed 4 bases and J shed 0 bases, with 0 bases lying between them. Germline CDR1 is GTSNPN and CDR2 is SVGIG (reference sequence). CDR3 region: CAWTNTGELFF. In nucleotides, the CDR3 is TGTGCCTGGACGAACACCGGGGAGCTGTTTTTT.

The V and J genes are TRBV6-5 and TRBJ2-5; the D gene is possibly TRBD1 (5 bases). Deletions cut 2 bases from V and 1 base from J, with 5 bases between. This CDR3 has 13 residues. CDR1 MNHEY and CDR2 SVGAGI come from the germline V gene. CDR3 residues: CASSYGAQETQYF. The CDR3 region has the DNA TGTGCCAGCAGTTACGGGGCCCAAGAGACCCAGTACTTC.

The genes are TRBV18 and TRBJ1-3; D gene uncertain. This CDR3 is 15 amino acids long. V lost 0 bases and J lost 1, with 7 bases in between. The germline V gene encodes CDR1 KGHSH and CDR2 LQKENI. For the CDR3, the DNA is TGTGCCAGCTCACCACCGGCCCTTTCTGGAAACACCATATATTTT. It codes for CASSPPALSGNTIYF.

This sequence joins TRBV10-3 and TRBJ1-3, with D possibly TRBD1 on 6 matching bases. Germline V gene lookup returns CDR1 ENHRY and CDR2 SYGVKD. Trimming left V 3 bases short and J 4 bases short, with 13 bases between. This CDR3 has 15 residues. CDR3 in amino acids: CAISEGGAVGNTIYF. The CDR3 region has the DNA TGTGCCATCAGTGAAGGGGGGGCGGTCGGAAACACCATATATTTT.

This clone was observed once. This rearrangement joins TRBV11-2 to TRBJ1-3, with D maybe TRBD1 (6 bases). CDR1 and CDR2 (germline): SGHAT, FQNNGV. Deletions cut 3 bases from V and 0 bases from J, with 12 bases between. The CDR3 is 16 residues long. The CDR3 reads CASSLTGPVSGNTIYF. The CDR3 DNA reads as TGTGCCAGCAGCTTGACAGGCCCAGTCTCTGGAAACACCATATATTTT.

This chain joins TRBV9 and TRBJ1-3; tentatively, D is TRBD1 (6 bases). There are 18 residues in the CDR3. V was trimmed by 2 bases and J by 0 bases, leaving 18 bases between them. Germline CDR1 SGDLS, CDR2 YYNGEE. The CDR3 here is CASSVTGRAPSSGNTIYF. The DNA of the CDR3 is TGTGCCAGCAGCGTGACAGGACGGGCACCTTCCTCTGGAAACACCATATATTTT.

The V gene is TRBV19, the J gene TRBJ1-2; maybe TRBD1 (6 bases). Germline loops: CDR1 LNHDA, CDR2 SQIVND (reference sequence). The germline V and J ends were trimmed by 3 bases and 3 bases, with 11 bases remaining between them. This CDR3 has 14 residues. Written as DNA, the CDR3 is TGTGCCAGTAGTATTGGGGGACAAGACTATGGCTACACCTTC. It encodes CASSIGGQDYGYTF.

The V call is TRBV20-1, the J call TRBJ2-3; a possible D gene is TRBD2 (6 bases). This CDR3 is built from 11 residues. Germline V gene lookup returns CDR1 DFQATT and CDR2 SNEGSKA (reference sequence). V shed 5 bases and J shed 7 bases, with 10 bases lying between them. CDR3 nucleotide sequence: TGCAGTGCTTCAACTAGCAATACGCAGTATTTT. It is translated as CSASTSNTQYF.

This clone was counted a few times. The chain couples TRBV19 to TRBJ1-5; 7 positions agree with TRBD1. Germline CDR1 and CDR2: LNHDA and SQIVND (reference sequence). V shed 11 bases and J 1 base; nucleotides not matched to a gene: 8. The CDR3 is made up of 14 amino acids. In DNA form, the CDR3 reads TGTGCCTCGGGAGGGGGCATGAGCAATCAGCCCCAGCATTTT. Protein product: CASGGGMSNQPQHF.

CDR3 in DNA: TGTGCCAGCAGTGAGAAGGGGGGCCGTATCTACGAGCAGTACTTC. Protein: CASSEKGGRIYEQYF. The chain recombines TRBV6-1 with TRBJ2-5; D is possibly TRBD1 or TRBD2 (6 bases each). The J call could be wrong; TRBJ2-7 is a better fit for the DNA end. Per the germline V gene, CDR1 is MNHNS and CDR2 is SASEGT. CDR3 length: 15 amino acids.

The rearrangement joins TRBV6-1 to TRBJ1-6, with D possibly TRBD1 on 5 matching bases. Germline CDR1 and CDR2: MNHNS and SASEGT. The CDR3 is made up of 15 amino acids. V was pared by 6 bases and J by 6 bases, with 15 bases between. The CDR3 nucleotides are TGTGCCAGCAGCGGCCGGGACGGGTTTAATTCACCCCTCCACTTT. It yields the protein CASSGRDGFNSPLHF.

In nucleotides, the CDR3 is TGTGCCAGCAGCTCCCGACAGGACACTGAAGCTTTCTTT. Its protein is CASSSRQDTEAFF. V is TRBV7-3 and J is TRBJ1-1; D might be TRBD1 (6 bases). Germline V gene sequence: CDR1 SGHTA, CDR2 FQGTGA. The CDR3 has 13 amino acids. V shed 4 bases and J shed 3 bases, with 9 bases lying between them.

The CDR3 reads CASSVTSGWTLFRTDTQYF. The CDR3 DNA is TGTGCCAGCAGCGTGACTAGCGGGTGGACCCTTTTCCGCACAGATACGCAGTATTTT. The chain recombines TRBV5-4 with TRBJ2-3, with 10 bases that match TRBD2. Germline assignment: CDR1 SGHNT and CDR2 YYREEE (reference sequence). Germline trimming cut 4 bases from V and 1 base from J; bases unmatched to any gene: 15. CDR3 length equals 19 residues.

The V and J genes are TRBV15 and TRBJ1-5, with a weak D call TRBD1 (5 bases). The CDR3 loop spans 18 amino acids. Germline-derived CDR1 and CDR2 are LNHNV and YYDKDF (reference sequence). The V and J ends lost 5 bases and 0 bases respectively, with 20 bases between them. CDR3 bases: TGTGCCACCAGCCAACGGGACTCCCCACTTTATAGCAATCAGCCCCAGCATTTT. Translating it yields CATSQRDSPLYSNQPQHF.

The chain employs TRBV7-8 and TRBJ2-5; D unclear. The length of the CDR3 is 16 residues. The ends were cut back, 4 bases at V and 1 base at J, with 16 bases in the middle. Germline V gene data show CDR1 as SGHVS and CDR2 as FQNEAQ. The CDR3 DNA reads TGTGCCAGCAGCTCCCTGACTTGGTGGGGCCAAGAGACCCAGTACTTC. Translation: CASSSLTWWGQETQYF.

The V and J genes are TRBV6-5 and TRBJ1-3; a weak D match, TRBD1 (5 bases). Germline CDR1 and CDR2: MNHEY and SVGAGI. This CDR3 is 15 amino acids long. V was trimmed by 2 bases and J by 3 bases, leaving 11 bases between them. CDR3 DNA sequence: TGTGCCAGCAGTTACGGACAAACAGGTGGAAACACCATATATTTT. It yields the protein CASSYGQTGGNTIYF.